Below, one T cell receptor beta chain is given with its context. It has no known antigen specificity. An end of the junction does not agree with germline; a read error may underlie this. CDR1 is given as SSHAT and CDR2 as FNYEAQ, both from the germline V gene (reference sequence). Inclusive of the bounding cysteine and phenylalanine, the CDR3 is 16 residues long. Only the CDR3 part of the read is kept: 48 bases, read in frame from the first base. Ficoll-Paque density gradient centrifugation was used to isolate PBMCs. The sample comes from a study of T-cell memory formation after mild COVID-19 (dated by TCRdb to the early 2020s). A note on the overall study: TCR sequence clusters from the two donors were largely donor specific. In a couple of donors, T-cell clones that expanded and contracted after mild COVID-19 were tracked by sequencing TCRalpha and TCRbeta repertoires over time. Two young, previously healthy adult volunteers made up the cohort, one male and one female. Beyond this particular receptor, the publication reports: Contracting CD4+ clones appeared mostly in the CM and EM memory subsets, whereas CD8+ clones were enriched in EMRA. Some responding clones were detected in pre-infection memory, which suggested that pre-existing cross-reactive memory T cells had joined the SARS-CoV-2 response. SARS-CoV-2 specificity of the second-wave clones peaking on day 37 was not confirmed. Clones contracting from day 15 to 85 had balanced CD4/CD8 phenotypes, while a second wave expanding from day 15 to 37 was biased towards CD4+. The study covered only a couple of mild cases, and larger cohorts including severe cases with pre-infection samples were considered necessary.

Sequencing was carried out with an Illumina NovaSeq 6000. Using 5'RACE with constant-segment primers, TCRalpha and TCRbeta cDNA libraries were constructed, with sample barcodes and unique molecular identifiers added in the process. Trizol reagent was used to extract RNA from every sample. Libraries were amplified in two PCR steps, with a second sample barcode and Illumina TruSeq adapters added in the second step. Sequencing of the libraries was done on an Illumina NovaSeq, producing 2 x 150 bp paired-end reads. On the authors' methods: Demultiplexing of reads and collapsing into UMI-guided consensus sequences were performed with migec v1.2.7. Using mixcr v2.1.11, UMI consensuses were aligned to TRA and TRB V and J templates and then assembled into clonotypes. Expanded or contracted clonotypes were those called significant by both edgeR and NoisET, with noise models trained on biological replicates. For edgeR calls, the cutoffs were a false discovery rate-adjusted p below 0.01 and a log2 fold-change threshold of 1. As an exploratory analysis of dynamics, max-normalized trajectories of the 1000 most abundant clonotypes were examined with PCA combined with hierarchical clustering. Separately sequenced CD4+ and CD8+ repertoires were used to assign a CD4 or CD8 phenotype to each responding clone. TCRdb took the public reads, trimmed them with fastp at Q25, ran MiXCR for clone calling and kept in-frame beta chains. Under each unique CDR3 protein, matching rows form one entry showing the most common genes and DNA. The V and J calls come from TCRdb's annotation, not from the publication. The sample has a few hundred thousand distinct CDR3 sequences on record, around 27% of them singletons. The ten largest clones capture approximately 15% of the sample.

The chain is assembled from TRBV7-7 and TRBJ2-1; the D assignment is uncertain and may be TRBD1 or TRBD2, with 5 bases supporting each. This receptor was obtained from an adult woman who had mild COVID-19 (a few samples of this study predate the infection). The sample titles of this study are shuffled in the database, so cell type and time point are left out; the donor was told from shared clones. The specimen was PBMCs or a T cell subset sorted from them (not recorded which). Read as DNA, the sequence is TGTGCTAGCAGCTTACTGTCTGGGGAAGGGGACGATGAGCAGTTCTTC. This sequence encodes CASSLLSGEGDDEQFF.